This entry describes one T cell receptor (beta chain). Its antigen is unknown. The TCR beta CDR3 regions underwent amplification using RNA transcripts as the source. Primed by the HTBI set, a first-round RT-PCR was run on the TCR CDR3. A single record per CDR3 protein comes from TCRdb applying MiXCR to the multiplex PCR reads. The sample records around 250,000 distinct CDR3 sequences, approximately 15% being singletons. The sample originates from a study of T cells in Graves' hyperthyroidism and ophthalmopathy. General study results and limits: Most thyroid-expanded clonotypes above 0.001 were also found in blood.

From germline, CDR1 is KGHSH and CDR2 LQKENI. This CDR3 has 13 amino acids. Trimming shortened V by 8 bases and J by 4 bases, and 14 bases separated the two germline ends. Sequenced: blood. This chain joins TRBV18 and TRBJ1-1, with a tentative D call TRBD1 (5 bases). The origin of this receptor is a middle-aged woman with Graves' hyperthyroidism that later progressed to Graves' ophthalmopathy. CDR3 DNA: TGTGCCAGCCGCAGGGTTGAAGGCACTGAAGCTTTCTTT. It encodes CASRRVEGTEAFF.